The rows below give T cell receptor beta chains drawn from one sample of a study of cytomegalovirus exposure and HLA in healthy donors. The assay was immunoSEQ multiplex PCR, and TCRdb's table has in-frame clones only and misses some. Here the sample spans fewer than 250,000 clones, roughly 83% being singletons. The specimen sequenced was PBMCs. The receptors were sampled from a woman aged 25 to 39 in good health and CMV-seropositive. The CDR3 runs from the conserved cysteine through the conserved F or W. The order of the fields is clone size, J gene, D gene, V gene, CDR3 protein, CDR3 DNA. The D gene is left open where the match is weak. Rows give clone size only sometimes, using once, few, many, or a class for an expanded clone.

clone size: .; J gene: TRBJ2-7; D gene: .; V gene: TRBV27; CDR3 protein: CASRQLGSGFNEQYF; CDR3 DNA: TGTGCCAGCAGACAACTTGGTTCAGGGTTCAACGAGCAGTACTTC
clone size: .; J gene: TRBJ2-7; D gene: .; V gene: TRBV5-1; CDR3 protein: CASSSLQGSIEQYF; CDR3 DNA: TGCGCCAGCAGCTCCCTTCAGGGGTCCATCGAGCAGTACTTC
clone size: .; J gene: TRBJ2-6; D gene: .; V gene: TRBV4-3; CDR3 protein: CASSPYRETVSGANVLTF; CDR3 DNA: TGCGCCAGCAGCCCATACCGAGAAACAGTCTCTGGGGCCAACGTCCTGACTTTC
clone size: once; J gene: TRBJ2-7; D gene: TRBD2; V gene: TRBV7-9; CDR3 protein: CATRTGTNNHEQYF; CDR3 DNA: TGTGCCACTCGTACCGGGACTAACAACCACGAGCAGTACTTC
clone size: .; J gene: TRBJ2-5; D gene: .; V gene: TRBV29-1; CDR3 protein: CSVAGRGLQETQYF; CDR3 DNA: TGCAGCGTTGCGGGCCGCGGATTACAAGAGACCCAGTACTTC
clone size: .; J gene: TRBJ1-2; D gene: .; V gene: TRBV15; CDR3 protein: CATSREKSSLVGYTF; CDR3 DNA: TGTGCCACCAGCAGAGAGAAAAGCAGTTTAGTAGGCTACACCTTC
clone size: .; J gene: TRBJ2-4; D gene: .; V gene: TRBV30; CDR3 protein: CAWSVFLESLAKNIQYF; CDR3 DNA: TGTGCCTGGAGTGTCTTTTTAGAATCGCTAGCCAAAAACATTCAGTACTTC
clone size: .; J gene: TRBJ2-5; D gene: .; V gene: TRBV6-5; CDR3 protein: CATGPPPKYF; CDR3 DNA: TGTGCCACAGGACCGCCTCCCAAGTACTTC
clone size: .; J gene: TRBJ2-4; D gene: TRBD2; V gene: TRBV9; CDR3 protein: CASSERRELAGGEAKNIQYF; CDR3 DNA: TGTGCCAGCAGCGAGAGAAGAGAGCTAGCGGGAGGAGAAGCCAAAAACATTCAGTACTTC
clone size: once; J gene: TRBJ1-2; D gene: TRBD1; V gene: TRBV18; CDR3 protein: CASSTQPGQGLPAF; CDR3 DNA: TGTGCCAGCTCCACACAGCCGGGACAGGGGCTGCCCGCCTTC